This T cell receptor (beta chain) was recovered during a study of T cell responses to AZD1222 COVID-19 vaccine. The CDR3 is 13 residues long. Germline V CDR1 and CDR2: MNHEY, SVGAGI. V lost 6 bases, J lost 4 bases, and 9 bases lay in between. Measured with immunoSEQ multiplex PCR; TCRdb has only the in-frame clones, and not every one. This sample has 95,000 to 150,000 clones, with around nine tenths found just once. This material consisted of peripheral blood, taken on day 0 of AZD1222 vaccination. The rearrangement uses TRBV6-5 and TRBJ2-2; no clear D gene. The TCR comes from an adult in good health. In DNA, the CDR3 is TGTGCCAGCAGCCAACTGATCACCGGGGAGCTGTTTTTT. It yields the protein CASSQLITGELFF.